The 9 T cell receptor beta chains presented below share a single source sample, sequenced in a study of beta chain features in type 1 diabetes. Study-wide findings and caveats: All four CD4+ subsets of Type 1 diabetes patients contained TCRB CDR3s that were moderately but significantly shorter.

Expressed TCRB transcripts were sequenced after all isolated RNA was converted to cDNA. Clones were read by immunoSEQ multiplex PCR, and TCRdb kept only the in-frame ones, dropping some. The sample has approximately 730,000 clones; about an eighth are singletons. These TCRs are of unknown antigen specificity. The sample comprised naive CD4+ T cells from blood. These receptors were obtained from a man aged 18 to 30 with type 1 diabetes.

In this sample, this clone turned up a few times. The chain recombines TRBV7-9 with TRBJ2-1; 10 bases agree with TRBD1. With 5 bases clipped from V and 8 bases from J, the junction kept 6 bases outside the gene matches. Looked up from germline, CDR1 is SEHNR and CDR2 is FQNEAQ (reference sequence). The CDR3 totals 14 residues. The CDR3 reads CASSRDRGLDEQFF. The DNA of the CDR3 is TGTGCCAGCAGCCGGGACAGGGGATTAGATGAGCAGTTCTTC.

This clone was picked up a small number of times. The V and J genes are TRBV5-1 and TRBJ2-3; TRBD1 matches 8 bases. CDR1 is SGHRS, CDR2 YFSETQ, per germline. This CDR3 is 15 amino acids long. The junction had 4 bases not matched to a gene; V was cut back by 0 bases and J by 4 bases. The CDR3, as DNA: TGCGCCAGCAGCTTGGGGACAGGGTCGCCAGATACGCAGTATTTT. Its translation: CASSLGTGSPDTQYF. Drawing the rest from reference TRBV5-1 and TRBJ2-3, the complete variable domain is KAGVTQTPRYLIKTRGQQVTLSCSPISGHRSVSWYQQTPGQGLQFLFEYFSETQRNKGNFPGRFSGRQFSNSRSEMNVSTLELGDSALYLCASSLGTGSPDTQYFGPGTRLTVL.

The V gene is TRBV7-9, the J gene TRBJ2-7, with TRBD1 matching over 9 bases. The CDR3 consists of 14 residues. Germline trimming cut 1 base from V and 7 bases from J; bases unmatched to any gene: 5. Germline-derived CDR1 and CDR2 are SEHNR and FQNEAQ (reference sequence). The CDR3 DNA reads TGTGCCAGCAGCTTAGGGGGGACAGGGAGAGAGCAGTACTTC. Translated, it gives CASSLGGTGREQYF.

The rearrangement joins TRBV21-1 to TRBJ2-5. TRBV21-1 is reported as a pseudogene. The CDR3 is made up of 17 amino acids. CDR3 DNA sequence: TGTGCCAGCAGCAAAGGTGGTTACCCCCTGATGGGAGAGACCCAGTACTTC. This codes for CASSKGGYPLMGETQYF.

The V gene is TRBV19, the J gene TRBJ2-5; no definite D call. This CDR3 contains 13 residues. V lost 3 bases and J 7 bases, leaving 12 bases between the germline ends. The germline gives CDR1 LNHDA, CDR2 SQIVND (reference sequence). The CDR3 DNA follows: TGTGCCAGTAGTATTAGTGTGAGTGTGACCCAGTACTTC. Protein product: CASSISVSVTQYF. Looking up the rest from reference TRBV19 and TRBJ2-5 gives the full variable domain: DGGITQSPKYLFRKEGQNVTLSCEQNLNHDAMYWYRQDPGQGLRLIYYSQIVNDFQKGDIAEGYSVSREKKESFPLTVTSAQKNPTAFYLCASSISVSVTQYFGPGTRLLVL.

V gene TRBV13 combines with J gene TRBJ2-6, with D perhaps matching TRBD2 (5 bases). This CDR3 has 20 residues. Deletions cut 0 bases from V and 0 bases from J, with 18 bases between. CDR1 and CDR2 (germline): PRHDT, FYEKMQ (reference sequence). The CDR3 here is CASSLGGYGETPSGANVLTF. The CDR3 DNA reads TGTGCCAGCAGCTTAGGGGGTTATGGGGAGACACCCTCTGGGGCCAACGTCCTGACTTTC. The full variable domain, in which reference TRBV13 and TRBJ2-6 provide the parts outside the CDR3, is AAGVIQSPRHLIKEKRETATLKCYPIPRHDTVYWYQQGPGQDPQFLISFYEKMQSDKGSIPDRFSAQQFSDYHSELNMSSLELGDSALYFCASSLGGYGETPSGANVLTFGAGSRLTVL.

The J gene is TRBJ2-7, the V gene TRBV29-1; 7 nucleotides agree with TRBD2. The CDR3 runs to 13 residues. J lost 4 bases, V lost 7 bases, and 10 bases had no gene match. Germline CDR1 reads SQVTM; CDR2 reads ANQGSEA. The CDR3, as DNA: TGCAGCGGCCTTCAGGGAGGGGAATACGAGCAGTACTTC. Translation: CSGLQGGEYEQYF.

This sequence joins TRBV5-6 and TRBJ2-7; D may be TRBD1 or TRBD2 (6 bases each). This CDR3 has 13 residues. Germline V gene data show CDR1 as SGHDT and CDR2 as YYEEEE. V was shortened by 4 bases and J by 5 bases, with 13 bases between the two germline ends. CDR3 nucleotides: TGTGCCAGCAGCGTCAGGGGAGGTCACGAGCAGTACTTC. Translating it yields CASSVRGGHEQYF.

This clone showed up just a few times. The rearrangement uses TRBV15 and TRBJ2-5; 7 bases are shared with TRBD2. The CDR3 totals 17 residues. Germline CDR1 is LNHNV and CDR2 is YYDKDF (reference sequence). V lost 5 bases to trimming and J lost 4 bases; unmatched junction nucleotides: 16. For the CDR3, the DNA is TGTGCCACCAGCTCCGAGGCGGACTGGTGGGGGGGAGAGACCCAGTACTTC. As protein: CATSSEADWWGGETQYF.